This T cell receptor beta chain emerged from a study of T-cell reconstitution after alpha-beta-depleted transplantation in children. TCRbeta library construction was performed incorporating unique molecular identifiers. TCRdb reprocessed the PCR reads with MiXCR, giving one entry per CDR3 protein. The sample holds 800,000 to 1,000,000 distinct CDR3 sequences, less than 30% seen once. There are 13 residues in the CDR3. The V end was cut by 3 bases, the J end by 4 bases, with 9 bases between. The receptor was isolated from a boy less than two years old who had a stem cell transplant for SCID, so the T cells may come from the graft donor. The chain links TRBV12-3 or TRBV12-4 to TRBJ2-5; D unresolved. The material was PBMCs, mostly from graft donor cells, obtained 360 days after TCRalphabeta/CD19-depleted stem cell transplant. The CDR3 DNA is TGTGCCAGCAGTTTCTCCGTAGGAGAGACCCAGTACTTC. It specifies CASSFSVGETQYF.